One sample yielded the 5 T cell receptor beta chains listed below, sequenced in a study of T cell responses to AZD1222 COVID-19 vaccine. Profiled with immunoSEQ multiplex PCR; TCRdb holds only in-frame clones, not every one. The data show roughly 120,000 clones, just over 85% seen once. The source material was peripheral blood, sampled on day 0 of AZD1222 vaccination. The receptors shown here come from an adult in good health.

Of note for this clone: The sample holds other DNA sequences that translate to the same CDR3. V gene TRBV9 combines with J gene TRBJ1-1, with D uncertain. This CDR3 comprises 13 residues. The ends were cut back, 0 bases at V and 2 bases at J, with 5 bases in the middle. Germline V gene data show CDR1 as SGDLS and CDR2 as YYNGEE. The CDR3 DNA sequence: TGTGCCAGCAGCGTAGCGGGCAACACTGAAGCTTTCTTT. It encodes CASSVAGNTEAFF.

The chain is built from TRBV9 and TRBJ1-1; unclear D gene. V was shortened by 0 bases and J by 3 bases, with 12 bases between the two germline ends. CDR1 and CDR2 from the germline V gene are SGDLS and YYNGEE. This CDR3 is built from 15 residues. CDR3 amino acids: CASSVASGIDTEAFF. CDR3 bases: TGTGCCAGCAGCGTAGCTTCAGGCATCGACACTGAAGCTTTCTTT.

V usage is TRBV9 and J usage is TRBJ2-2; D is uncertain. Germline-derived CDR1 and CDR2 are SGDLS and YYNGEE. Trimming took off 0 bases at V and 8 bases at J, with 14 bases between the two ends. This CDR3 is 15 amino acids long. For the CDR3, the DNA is TGTGCCAGCAGCGTAGATCCCCACAAACGAGGGGAGCTGTTTTTT. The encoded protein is CASSVDPHKRGELFF. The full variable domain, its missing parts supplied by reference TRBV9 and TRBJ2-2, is DSGVTQTPKHLITATGQRVTLRCSPRSGDLSVYWYQQSLDQGLQFLIQYYNGEERAKGNILERFSAQQFPDLHSELNLSSLELGDSALYFCASSVDPHKRGELFFGEGSRLTVL.

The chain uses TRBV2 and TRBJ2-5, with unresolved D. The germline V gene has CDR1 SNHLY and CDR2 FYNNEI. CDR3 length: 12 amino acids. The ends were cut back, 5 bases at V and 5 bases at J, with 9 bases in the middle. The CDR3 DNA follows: TGTGCCAGCAGTAGACTGACCGAGACCCAGTACTTC. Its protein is CASSRLTETQYF. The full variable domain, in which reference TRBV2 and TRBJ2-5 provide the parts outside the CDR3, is EPEVTQTPSHQVTQMGQEVILRCVPISNHLYFYWYRQILGQKVEFLVSFYNNEISEKSEIFDDQFSVERPDGSNFTLKIRSTKLEDSAMYFCASSRLTETQYFGPGTRLLVL.

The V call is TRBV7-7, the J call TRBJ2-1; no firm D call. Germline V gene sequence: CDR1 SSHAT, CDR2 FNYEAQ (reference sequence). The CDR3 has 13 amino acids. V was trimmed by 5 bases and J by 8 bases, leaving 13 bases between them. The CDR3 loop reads CASSPAVGYEQFF. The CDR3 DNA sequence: TGTGCCAGCAGCCCGGCCGTGGGTTATGAGCAGTTCTTC. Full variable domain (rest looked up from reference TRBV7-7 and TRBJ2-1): GAGVSQSPRYKVTKRGQDVTLRCDPISSHATLYWYQQALGQGPEFLTYFNYEAQPDKSGLPSDRFSAERPEGSISTLTIQRTEQRDSAMYRCASSPAVGYEQFFGPGTRLTVL.